This TCR beta chain was captured in a study of shared clonotypes between healthy human individuals. Approximately 220 ng DNA, tens of thousands of T cell genomes, went into each sorted-subset replicate PCR. Libraries were prepared by immunoSEQ multiplex PCR; TCRdb keeps only in-frame clonotypes and omits some of them. The sample comprises hundreds of thousands of clones, around 95% of which are singletons, and roughly 0.1% rests with the top ten. The naive CD8 subset, CD45RO-negative cells positively selected for CCR7, excluded terminally differentiated effector memory CD45RA+ cells. V shed 5 bases and J 7 bases; nucleotides not matched to a gene: 5. The CDR3 is made up of 13 amino acids. Germline CDR1 SQVTM, CDR2 ANQGSEA.

Sequenced material: naive CD8+ T cells sorted from blood. The receptor was derived from a woman younger than 45 in good health. The V and J genes are TRBV29-1 and TRBJ1-2, with 12 bases matching TRBD1. The CDR3 DNA sequence: TGCAGCGTTTTCCTGGGACAGGGGGCTGGCTACACCTTC. This gives the protein CSVFLGQGAGYTF.